The present T cell receptor (beta chain) was sequenced within a study of blood T cell repertoires in COVID-19 (dated by TCRdb to about 2020). As for the study more broadly: The collaborator samples originated in the United States, Italy and Spain and spanned the acute and convalescent phases of COVID-19. The prospective study material was composed of cDNA or gDNA derived from T cells, B-cell-depleted T cells, or PBMCs. A de-identified subject ID, COVID-19 status, age in years and sex were almost always included in the sample metadata. The repertoires were made available in a free public database intended to serve as a resource for research on the immune response to SARS-CoV-2. Deeply sampled blood TCRbeta repertoires from subjects exposed to, actively infected with, or recovered from COVID-19 were included in the dataset. Where available, HLA class I and class II types were obtained from metadata supplied by the sample provider rather than from assay-based typing. Samples were obtained from the ongoing ImmuneRACE study (first 160 participants) and from some 1,300 subjects provided by 6 global collaborators. On the study overall, not on this receptor specifically: The amount of clinical and demographic metadata varied by source and participant and was provided uncurated.

The immunoSEQ Assay, a bias-controlled multiplex PCR, was used to amplify TCRbeta CDR3 regions from genomic DNA. As for the original processing: The number of nucleated cells in each sample was estimated from the amplification of reference gene primers within the assay. Sequence reads were collapsed and filtered to measure the absolute abundance of every unique TCRbeta CDR3 rearrangement. Productive Simpson clonality was computed per sample as the square root of Simpson's diversity index over productive rearrangements. The table comes from immuneACCESS by way of TCRdb, which keeps in-frame sequences with V and J called. Part of the clones is missing from these tables; in studies checked, under half for an unresolved V gene and the rest for unknown reasons. V and J calls and clone size are as listed in that table; D and trimming were resolved from the DNA. Here the sample has 400,000 or so clones; 75% to 90% occur a single time. Clones ranked in the top ten supply 1% to 1.3% of the sample.

The V end loses 5 bases and the J end loses 0 bases, and a stretch of 11 bases separates them. The CDR3 runs 15 residues from the cysteine to the phenylalanine. The CDR3 DNA has 45 bases and is translated from base 1. The germline V gene (reference sequence) yields LGHDT for CDR1 and YNNKEL for CDR2. Remarks on this clone: Which antigen it targets is not known. The sample holds no much larger clone one base away, and base qualities are not on file.

Participants in the prospective study were aged about 18 to 100 years, lived in 24 United States geographic areas, and enrolled through a virtual design. In the prospective study, cohorts were assigned on the basis of participant-reported clinical history obtained from a screening survey and a study questionnaire. ImmuneRACE Cohort 3 recovered participants were defined by two consecutive negative NP/OP PCR tests, healthcare professional clearance, or symptom resolution. In the prospective study, whole blood, serum and a nasopharyngeal or oropharyngeal swab were collected from each participant by mobile phlebotomists. Prospective study participants could optionally give additional blood draws and questionnaires over an approximately 2-month period. Before DNA extraction, blood samples from the prospective study were shipped at room temperature or frozen.

The chain joins TRBV3-1 (or the pseudogene TRBV3-2) to TRBJ2-4; the D gene is perhaps TRBD2, from 5 matching bases. The receptor's source is a man aged 25 to 40 who had recovered from COVID-19. Source material: PBMCs or T cells enriched from blood (not recorded which). The nucleotide sequence reads TGTGCCAGCAGCTCGGGGTCCCTAGCCAAAAACATTCAGTACTTC. The encoded protein is CASSSGSLAKNIQYF.